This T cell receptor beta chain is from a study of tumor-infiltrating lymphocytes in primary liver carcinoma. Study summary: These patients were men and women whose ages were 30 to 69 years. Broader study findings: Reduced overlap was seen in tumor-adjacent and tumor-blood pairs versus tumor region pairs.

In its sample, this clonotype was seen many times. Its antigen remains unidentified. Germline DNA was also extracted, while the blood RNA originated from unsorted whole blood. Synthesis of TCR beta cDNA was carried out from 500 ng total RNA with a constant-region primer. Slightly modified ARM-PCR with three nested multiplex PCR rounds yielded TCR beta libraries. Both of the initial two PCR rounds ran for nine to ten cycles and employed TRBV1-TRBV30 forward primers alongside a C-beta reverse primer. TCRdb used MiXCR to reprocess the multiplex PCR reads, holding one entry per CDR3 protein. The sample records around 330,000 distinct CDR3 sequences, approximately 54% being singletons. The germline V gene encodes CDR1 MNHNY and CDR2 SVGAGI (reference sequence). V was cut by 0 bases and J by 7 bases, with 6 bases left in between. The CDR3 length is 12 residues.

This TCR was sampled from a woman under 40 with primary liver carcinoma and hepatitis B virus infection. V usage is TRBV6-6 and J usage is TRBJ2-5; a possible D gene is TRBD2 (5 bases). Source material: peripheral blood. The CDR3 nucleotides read TGTGCCAGCAGTTACTCCGGAGGGACCCAGTACTTC. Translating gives CASSYSGGTQYF.